Below, one T cell receptor (beta chain) is given with its context. Its antigen remains undetermined. Base qualities are missing; no much larger clone stands one base away. The entry originates in a study of shared clonotypes between healthy human individuals (dated by TCRdb to 2018 to 2021). Looking at the study overall: Three men and a couple of women, aged 18 to 49 years, made up the cohort. Per donor, three plates each were used for CD4 naive and CD4 memory, two for CD8 naive, and one for CD8 memory. Blood TCR repertoires of 5 or 6 healthy adults were deeply sequenced to estimate repertoire size and the extent of clonotype sharing between individuals. To increase sequencing depth and limit assay-specific biases, TCR repertoire library preparation and sequencing were carried out by different laboratories using diverse techniques. Between about 0.9 and 8.9 billion PBMCs per donor were obtained by leukapheresis.

The cysteine opens and the phenylalanine closes a CDR3 of 15 amino acids. The only DNA kept is the CDR3, 45 bases in frame from the first base. The V and J ends are trimmed by 1 base and 5 bases, leaving 14 bases between them. The germline V gene sets CDR1 to SGHAT and CDR2 to FQNNGV. TCR CDR3 regions were amplified from genomic DNA by multiplex PCR using the deep immunoSEQ assay. For each cell subset, the extracted genomic DNA was distributed evenly across all wells of several immunoSEQ 96-well plates, and each plate served as one replicate. Each replicate PCR for sorted subsets received roughly 0.2 ug genomic DNA, equal to roughly 33,000 T cell genomes. The purified libraries were quantified using a Qubit 3.0 fluorometer, sized with a Bioanalyzer 2100, and then quantified again using the KAPA Library Quantification kit. Every immunoSEQ 96-well plate was sequenced on a separate single-read 150-cycle Illumina NextSeq 550 flow cell. On the study's bioinformatics: The immunoSEQ output contained only junctional sequences without quality scores, so filtering could not match that applied to full-length reads. Sequences were annotated with PyIR, a Python wrapper for IgBLAST v1.9, and V/J genes and CDR3 were assigned using IMGT germline references. Any read was removed if the V/J assignment was weak (E-value above 1e-6), the CDR3 was missing, or the read contained stop codons, out-of-frame junctions, or ambiguous translated residues. V3J clonotypes were defined as sequences sharing an identical inferred V gene, J gene, and CDR3 amino acid sequence. Percentage overlap between repertoires was computed as shared unique clonotypes divided by the size of the smaller repertoire. RTK rarefaction, the Chao1 estimator, and Recon v2.1 estimates of unobserved clonotypes were used to assess repertoire richness. OLGA was used to compute generation probabilities for all TCRbeta clonotypes that the gDNA method yielded from a few donors. This is the immuneACCESS table as TCRdb keeps it, with only in-frame sequences that have V and J called. A part of the clones is gone; compared with another copy, unresolved V genes explain less than half, and the rest is unexplained. V, J and clone size are those of that table, while D and trimming were read from the DNA. This sample is represented by about 2.1 million clones; over 85% of them were singletons. The ten largest make up 1.5% to 2% of the sample.

General findings and caveats noted by the study authors: Naive subsets generally had larger estimated clonotype richness than memory subsets did. When a handful of donors were compared, the shared fraction of clonotypes was around 5% for naive CD4, around 3.6% for naive CD8, 2.3% for memory CD4, and less than 0.45% for memory CD8. Sampling was restricted to blood, and TCR repertoires in tissues likely differ from the TCR repertoires found in blood. Clonotypes shared by all four sorted-subset donors showed higher generation probabilities than non-shared clonotypes. Based on pairwise subsampling, the degree of clonotype sharing among donors was expected to be affected by sequencing depth. The genetic and exposure-history diversity represented was limited by the small number of donors. Rarefaction of sorted-subset datasets indicated incomplete sequencing despite the large sequencing depth.

For the CD8 naive samples, CD45RO-negative cells were positively selected for CCR7, yielding a CD45RA+CCR7+ population from which TemRA cells were excluded. Healthy HIV-negative adults with no recently reported acute infections or vaccinations were included as donors. Only Caucasian adults living in Nashville, Tennessee, USA were represented among the donors. Blood was obtained by leukapheresis, after which PBMCs were separated by Ficoll-Histopaque density gradient centrifugation and cryopreserved in liquid nitrogen vapor phase. Analytical flow cytometry was used to check the purity and quantity of each magnetically sorted T cell population. From each sorted fraction, genomic DNA was isolated and quantified by UV absorbance on a Nanodrop 2000c.

Recombination connected TRBV11-2 to TRBJ1-1; the D gene is unclear. The clonotype comes from a man younger than 35 in good health. Some clones in this sample may be carry-over from other donors' samples. The sample was naive CD8+ T cells from PBMCs. The cell subset or site label corresponds to: CD45RA+CCR7+. The DNA is TGTGCCAGCAGCTTAGTAACCCCCGGAGGGACTGAAGCTTTCTTT. This sequence encodes CASSLVTPGGTEAFF. When the CDR3 is completed using the reference TRBV11-2 and TRBJ1-1 genes on either side, the full variable domain is EAGVAQSPRYKIIEKRQSVAFWCNPISGHATLYWYQQILGQGPKLLIQFQNNGVVDDSQLPKDRFSAERLKGVDSTLKIQPAKLEDSAVYLCASSLVTPGGTEAFFGQGTRLTVV.